The clone carrying this T cell receptor beta chain was observed at least ten times. The antigen is undetermined. CDR1 and CDR2 (germline): MNHEY, SMNVEV (reference sequence). V was trimmed by 8 bases and J by 4 bases, leaving 12 bases between them. CDR3 length equals 14 residues. In making TCR cDNA, 5'RACE template switching added a universal primer site and UMIs to it. TCRdb reprocessed the 5' RACE reads via MiXCR and lists one record per CDR3 protein. The profile covers about 160,000 distinct CDR3 sequences, with more than 5.5% appearing a single time and more than 2.5% taken by the ten largest. The data belong to a study of T cells after yellow fever vaccination. Study-level results: When the response was secondary, it was weaker but reached its peak faster, day 5 versus 15.

This sample comprised CD4+ T cells sorted from PBMCs, obtained less than 6 days after the first yellow fever vaccination. This clonotype was obtained from a man in his late teens or twenties who received the YFV17D yellow fever vaccine. The chain is built from TRBV27 and TRBJ1-6, with D possibly matching TRBD1 (5 bases). CDR3 nucleotides: TGTGCCAGCGGGTCACAGGTGTATAATTCACCCCTCCACTTT. This encodes CASGSQVYNSPLHF.